One and the same sample provided the 21 T cell receptor beta chains below, sequenced in a study of shared clonotypes between healthy human individuals. Clones were read by immunoSEQ multiplex PCR, and TCRdb kept only the in-frame ones, dropping some. The sample comprises about 2.1 million clones, 85% to 95% of which are singletons, and 1.5% to 2% rests with the top ten. Naive CD8 cells lacked CD45RO and underwent positive selection for CCR7, leaving out terminally differentiated effector memory CD45RA+ cells. The specimen sequenced was naive CD8+ T cells from PBMCs. All receptors derive from a man aged 18 to 35 in good health. Some clones in this sample may be carry-over from other donors' samples.

The chain is built from TRBV4-1 and TRBJ1-2; no clear D gene. With 1 base removed from V and 2 bases from J, the gap between germline ends came to 20 bases. The CDR3 runs 18 residues. Germline values: CDR1 MGHRA, CDR2 YSYEKL. This chain's CDR3 is CASSQVLRAGLLNYGYTF. In DNA, the CDR3 is TGCGCCAGCAGCCAAGTTTTAAGGGCTGGCCTTCTAAACTATGGCTACACCTTC.

In its sample, this clone was seen once. J is TRBJ2-5 and V is TRBV4-2, with TRBD2 matching 9 bases. V gave up 1 base and J gave up 5 bases; unmatched junction bases: 5. The CDR3 runs 15 residues. The V gene's germline CDR1 is LGHNA and CDR2 YNFKEQ. The CDR3 region has the DNA TGTGCCAGCAGCCAAGCCCTAGCGGGAACGGAGACCCAGTACTTC. Amino acid sequence: CASSQALAGTETQYF.

The rearrangement joins TRBV9 to TRBJ2-1; 16 bases are shared with TRBD2. Germline CDR1 reads SGDLS; CDR2 reads YYNGEE. The CDR3 is 15 residues long. V lost 3 bases and J lost 8; bases outside the gene matches: 2. CDR3 DNA sequence: TGTGCCAGCAGCGGGGGACTAGCGGGAGGGGATGAGCAGTTCTTC. Its translation: CASSGGLAGGDEQFF. Full variable domain (rest looked up from reference TRBV9 and TRBJ2-1): DSGVTQTPKHLITATGQRVTLRCSPRSGDLSVYWYQQSLDQGLQFLIQYYNGEERAKGNILERFSAQQFPDLHSELNLSSLELGDSALYFCASSGGLAGGDEQFFGPGTRLTVL.

This clone was found a few times. The chain couples TRBV29-1 to TRBJ1-1; D is unclear. Trimming shortened V by 0 bases and J by 6 bases, and 8 bases separated the two germline ends. CDR1 is SQVTM, CDR2 ANQGSEA, per germline. There are 12 residues in the CDR3. The DNA for the CDR3 is TGCAGCGTTGAAGATCTATGGCCTGAAGCTTTCTTT. As protein: CSVEDLWPEAFF.

The DNA of the CDR3 is TGCGCCAGCAGCCAAGATGAGGGGGGGGTCTACGAGCAGTACTTC. This gives the protein CASSQDEGGVYEQYF. The V gene is TRBV4-1, the J gene TRBJ2-7; the D gene is possibly TRBD2 (7 bases). CDR3 length equals 15 residues. CDR1 is MGHRA, CDR2 YSYEKL, per germline. V lost 0 bases and J 3 bases, leaving 12 bases between the germline ends.

V is TRBV25-1 and J is TRBJ2-5; D possibly corresponds to TRBD1 (7 bases). Trimming pared 5 bases from V and 1 base from J, leaving 14 bases between. The CDR3 is made up of 15 amino acids. Germline-derived CDR1 and CDR2 are MGHDK and SYGVNS. CDR3 sequence (DNA): TGTGCCAGCAGTTCCCGCAGGGGGGTCCAAGAGACCCAGTACTTC. This codes for CASSSRRGVQETQYF.

In DNA form, the CDR3 reads TGTGCCATCAGTGGGGACACTGAGGGTGGCTACACCTTC. As protein: CAISGDTEGGYTF. This chain links TRBV10-3 with TRBJ1-2; D might be TRBD1 (6 bases). V lost 4 bases, J lost 7 bases, and 13 bases lay in between. Germline V lookup: CDR1 ENHRY, CDR2 SYGVKD. CDR3 length equals 13 residues.

This chain links TRBV27 with TRBJ1-2; D call uncertain. CDR3 length equals 14 residues. V lost 4 bases and J lost 8, with 17 bases in between. Germline V lookup: CDR1 MNHEY, CDR2 SMNVEV (reference sequence). This chain's CDR3 is CASSSGPFPIGYTF. The CDR3 coding sequence is TGTGCCAGCAGTTCGGGCCCTTTTCCAATCGGCTACACCTTC.

This chain uses TRBV4-3 with TRBJ2-7, with D possibly being TRBD2 (5 bases). Trimming removed 2 bases at V and 2 bases at J, with 19 bases between. The CDR3 extends over 17 amino acids. CDR1 and CDR2 (germline): LGHNA, YSLEER. The CDR3 loop is CASSQQKAGELAYEQYF. The CDR3 coding sequence is TGCGCCAGCAGCCAACAAAAAGCCGGGGAACTCGCCTACGAGCAGTACTTC.

The J gene is TRBJ2-1, the V gene TRBV5-1; no definite D call. This CDR3 comprises 15 residues. Looked up from germline, CDR1 is SGHRS and CDR2 is YFSETQ. Between the trimmed V and J ends, which lost 0 bases and 7 bases, there was a span of 14 bases. CDR3 sequence: CASSLGETSWNEQFF. CDR3 DNA: TGCGCCAGCAGCTTGGGCGAGACCTCTTGGAATGAGCAGTTCTTC.

CDR3 sequence: CASSPKRGEQYF. The CDR3 DNA is TGTGCCAGCAGCCCCAAGCGCGGCGAGCAGTACTTC. This chain uses TRBV7-9 with TRBJ2-7; D gene unclear. With 5 bases removed from V and 6 bases from J, the gap between germline ends came to 11 bases. The CDR3 has 12 amino acids. Germline lookup yields CDR1 SEHNR and CDR2 FQNEAQ (reference sequence). The complete variable domain, with remaining parts taken from reference TRBV7-9 and TRBJ2-7, reads DTGVSQNPRHKITKRGQNVTFRCDPISEHNRLYWYRQTLGQGPEFLTYFQNEAQLEKSRLLSDRFSAERPKGSFSTLEIQRTEQGDSAMYLCASSPKRGEQYFGPGTRLTVT.

The chain links TRBV5-4 to TRBJ1-6; D is unclear. In germline, CDR1 is SGHNT, CDR2 YYREEE (reference sequence). V shed 1 base and J shed 6 bases, with 5 bases lying between them. CDR3 size: 13 residues. This CDR3 reads CASSLTANSPLHF. CDR3 nucleotide sequence: TGTGCCAGCAGCTTGACGGCTAATTCACCCCTCCACTTT.

The chain couples TRBV27 to TRBJ2-3, with D possibly called TRBD1 or TRBD2 (5 bases each). The CDR3 totals 13 residues. CDR1 and CDR2 from the germline V gene are MNHEY and SMNVEV (reference sequence). V gave up 2 bases and J gave up 11 bases, with 14 bases separating them. The CDR3: CASSLAEGWQQYF. In DNA, the CDR3 is TGTGCCAGCAGTTTAGCCGAGGGGTGGCAGCAGTATTTT.

The V call is TRBV12-2, the J call TRBJ2-1; TRBD2 was called by the table and not checked on the DNA. TRBV12-2 is termed a pseudogene. The CDR3 extends over 15 amino acids. The CDR3 region has the DNA TGTGCAAGTCGCCGTAGCGGGAGGCCCTACAATGAGCAGTTCTTC. Protein sequence: CASRRSGRPYNEQFF.

The V call is TRBV10-3, the J call TRBJ1-2; D is unclear. Trimming stripped 0 bases from V and 1 base from J, with 6 bases between. This CDR3 spans 14 amino acids. Looked up from germline, CDR1 is ENHRY and CDR2 is SYGVKD. The CDR3 DNA reads TGTGCCATCAGTGAGTCTCGGAGTAACTATGGCTACACCTTC. Protein sequence: CAISESRSNYGYTF.

V gene TRBV29-1 combines with J gene TRBJ2-3; 8 positions match TRBD2. The germline gives CDR1 SQVTM, CDR2 ANQGSEA. This CDR3 region has 13 residues. The ends lost 5 bases at V and 2 bases at J; junction bases unmatched: 3. The CDR3 nucleotides are TGCAGCGTTCGGGGGGGCTCCACAGATACGCAGTATTTT. Encoded protein: CSVRGGSTDTQYF.

This clone was seen just once. This sequence joins TRBV7-2 and TRBJ2-7, with 7 bases aligning to TRBD2. Germline CDR1 SGHTA, CDR2 FQGNSA. Losses at the gene ends were 2 bases for V and 4 bases for J; bases not matched to a gene: 8. CDR3 size: 15 residues. The CDR3 nucleotides read TGTGCCAGCAGCTTATCCCTCCGGGGAGGGTACGAGCAGTACTTC. Its translation is CASSLSLRGGYEQYF.

V usage is TRBV27 and J usage is TRBJ2-1, with a tentative D call TRBD2 (6 bases). The CDR3 extends over 16 amino acids. Deletions cut 1 base from V and 6 bases from J, with 16 bases between. Germline V CDR1 and CDR2: MNHEY, SMNVEV (reference sequence). CDR3 nucleotide sequence: TGTGCCAGCAGTTTATTATGGGAGGAAACGGTCAATGAGCAGTTCTTC. Its translation is CASSLLWEETVNEQFF.

Details on this clone: Other DNA variants within this sample encode the same CDR3. The rearrangement joins TRBV28 to TRBJ1-1, with D uncertain. V was shortened by 6 bases and J by 1 base, with 6 bases between the two germline ends. The V gene's germline CDR1 is MDHEN and CDR2 SYDVKM. The CDR3 contains 12 residues. CDR3 sequence reads: CASRPGNTEAFF. The CDR3 nucleotides are TGTGCCAGCAGGCCGGGGAACACTGAAGCTTTCTTT.

V is TRBV4-3 and J is TRBJ2-7; perhaps TRBD1 as D (6 bases). Per germline, CDR1 LGHNA and CDR2 YSLEER. Trimming removed 0 bases from V and 6 bases from J, with 15 bases in between. This CDR3 spans 15 amino acids. The CDR3 reads CASSQDSPGVGEQYF. DNA for the CDR3: TGCGCCAGCAGCCAAGATAGTCCAGGGGTGGGCGAGCAGTACTTC.

The genes are TRBV5-1 and TRBJ2-1, with D tentatively TRBD1 (6 bases). This CDR3 is 13 amino acids long. CDR1 is SGHRS, CDR2 YFSETQ, per germline. Trimming took 1 base from V and 6 from J, leaving 8 bases between them. The CDR3 here is CASSLLGGNEQFF. The CDR3 DNA reads TGCGCCAGCAGCTTGTTAGGGGGCAATGAGCAGTTCTTC.